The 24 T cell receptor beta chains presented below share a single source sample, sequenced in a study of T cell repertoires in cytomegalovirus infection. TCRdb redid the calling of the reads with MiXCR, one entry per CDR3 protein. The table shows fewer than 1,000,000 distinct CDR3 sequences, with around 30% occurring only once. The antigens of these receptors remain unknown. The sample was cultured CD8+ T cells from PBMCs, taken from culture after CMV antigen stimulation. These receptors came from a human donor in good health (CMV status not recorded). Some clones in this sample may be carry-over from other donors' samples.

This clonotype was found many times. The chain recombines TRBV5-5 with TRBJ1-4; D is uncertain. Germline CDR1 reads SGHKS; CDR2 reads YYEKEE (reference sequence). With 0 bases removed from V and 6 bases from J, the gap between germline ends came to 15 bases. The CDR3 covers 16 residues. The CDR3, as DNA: TGTGCCAGCAGCTTGGCCTACCGTCTTCGGGATGAAAAACTGTTTTTT. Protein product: CASSLAYRLRDEKLFF.

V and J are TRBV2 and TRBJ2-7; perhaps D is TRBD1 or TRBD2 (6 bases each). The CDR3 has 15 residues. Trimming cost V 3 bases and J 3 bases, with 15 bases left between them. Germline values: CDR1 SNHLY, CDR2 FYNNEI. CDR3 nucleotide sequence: TGTGCCAGCAGTGAGGCACGGGGGACAAGCTACGAGCAGTACTTC. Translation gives CASSEARGTSYEQYF.

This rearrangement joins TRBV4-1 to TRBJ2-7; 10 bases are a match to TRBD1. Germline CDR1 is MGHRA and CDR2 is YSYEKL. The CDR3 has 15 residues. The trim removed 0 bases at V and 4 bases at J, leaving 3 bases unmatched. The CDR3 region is CASSQERDRGYEQYF. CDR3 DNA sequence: TGCGCCAGCAGCCAAGAGCGGGACAGGGGATACGAGCAGTACTTC.

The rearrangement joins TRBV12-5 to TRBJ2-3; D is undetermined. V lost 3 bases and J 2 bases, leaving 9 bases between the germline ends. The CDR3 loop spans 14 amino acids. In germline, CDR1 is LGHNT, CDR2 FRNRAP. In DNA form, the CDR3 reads TGTGCTAGTGGTTTAACTGGCCCCACAGATACGCAGTATTTT. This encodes CASGLTGPTDTQYF.

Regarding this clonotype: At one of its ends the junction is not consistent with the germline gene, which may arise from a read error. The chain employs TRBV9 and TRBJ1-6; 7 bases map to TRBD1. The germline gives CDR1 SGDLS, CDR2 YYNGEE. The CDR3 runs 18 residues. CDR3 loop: CASSVAQGVEAYNSPFHF. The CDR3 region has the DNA TGTGCCAGCAGCGTAGCCCAGGGGGTAGAGGCCTATAATTCACCCTTCCACTTT. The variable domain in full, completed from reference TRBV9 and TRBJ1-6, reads DSGVTQTPKHLITATGQRVTLRCSPRSGDLSVYWYQQSLDQGLQFLIQYYNGEERAKGNILERFSAQQFPDLHSELNLSSLELGDSALYFCASSVAQGVEAYNSPFHFGNGTRLTVT.

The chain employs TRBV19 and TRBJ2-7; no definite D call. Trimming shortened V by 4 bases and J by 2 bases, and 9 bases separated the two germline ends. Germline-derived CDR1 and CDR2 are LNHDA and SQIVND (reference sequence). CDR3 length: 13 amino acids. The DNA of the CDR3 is TGTGCCAGTAGTACCAAGTCGGCCTACGAGCAGTACTTC. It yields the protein CASSTKSAYEQYF.

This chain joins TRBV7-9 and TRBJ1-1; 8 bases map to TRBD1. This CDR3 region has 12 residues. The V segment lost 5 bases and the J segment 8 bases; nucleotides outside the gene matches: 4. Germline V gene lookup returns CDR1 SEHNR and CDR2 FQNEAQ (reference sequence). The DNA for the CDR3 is TGTGCCAGCAGCCCAGGGGACAGGGAAGCTTTCTTT. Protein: CASSPGDREAFF.

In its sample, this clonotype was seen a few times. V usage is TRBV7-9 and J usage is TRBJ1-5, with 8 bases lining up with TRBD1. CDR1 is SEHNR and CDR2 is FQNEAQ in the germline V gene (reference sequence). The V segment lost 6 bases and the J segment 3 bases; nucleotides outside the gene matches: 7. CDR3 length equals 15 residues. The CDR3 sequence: CASSSADRDNQPQHF. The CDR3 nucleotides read TGTGCCAGCAGTTCCGCGGACAGGGACAATCAGCCCCAGCATTTT.

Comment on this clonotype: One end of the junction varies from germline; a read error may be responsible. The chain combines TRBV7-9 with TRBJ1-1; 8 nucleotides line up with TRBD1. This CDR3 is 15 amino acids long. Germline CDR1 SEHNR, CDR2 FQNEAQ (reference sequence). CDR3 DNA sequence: TGTGCCAGCAGCTCCGGGACAGGTTTGAACACTGATGCTTTCTTT. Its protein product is CASSSGTGLNTDAFF.

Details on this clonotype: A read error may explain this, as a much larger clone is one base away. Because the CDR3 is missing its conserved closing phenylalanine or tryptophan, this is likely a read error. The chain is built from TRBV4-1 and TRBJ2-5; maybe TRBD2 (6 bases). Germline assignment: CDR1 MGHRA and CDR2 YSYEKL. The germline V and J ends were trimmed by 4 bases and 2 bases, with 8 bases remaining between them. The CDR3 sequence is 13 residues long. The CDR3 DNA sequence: TGCGCCAGCAGCCGGGACTTTCAAGAGACCCAGTACTCC. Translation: CASSRDFQETQYS.

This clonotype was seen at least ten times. The DNA for the CDR3 is TGTGCCAGCAGCTTAGCGTTCGCGGGGCAATACAATGAGCAGTTCTTC. Its protein product is CASSLAFAGQYNEQFF. The chain combines TRBV7-6 with TRBJ2-1; a weak D match, TRBD2 (6 bases). The germline V gene has CDR1 SGHVS and CDR2 FNYEAQ. The CDR3 has 16 amino acids. The V gene lost 0 bases and the J gene lost 4 bases, with 13 bases spanning the gap.

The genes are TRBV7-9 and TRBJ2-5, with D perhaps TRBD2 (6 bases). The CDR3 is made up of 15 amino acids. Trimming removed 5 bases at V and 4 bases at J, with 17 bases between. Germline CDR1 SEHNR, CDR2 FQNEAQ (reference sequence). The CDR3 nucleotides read TGTGCCAGCAGCGCGCCGGGAGCGAGGGGAGAGACCCAGTACTTC. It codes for CASSAPGARGETQYF.

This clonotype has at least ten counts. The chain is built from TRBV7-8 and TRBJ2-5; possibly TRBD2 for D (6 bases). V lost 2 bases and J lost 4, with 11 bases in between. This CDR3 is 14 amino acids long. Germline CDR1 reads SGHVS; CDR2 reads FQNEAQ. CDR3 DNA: TGTGCCAGCAGCTTATCAGGAGGGGTAGAGACCCAGTACTTC. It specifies CASSLSGGVETQYF.

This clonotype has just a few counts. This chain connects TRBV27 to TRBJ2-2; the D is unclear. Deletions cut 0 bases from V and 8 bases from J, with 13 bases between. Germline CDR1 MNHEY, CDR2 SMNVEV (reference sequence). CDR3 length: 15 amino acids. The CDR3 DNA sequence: TGTGCCAGCAGTTTATCGAGCTATACTATGGGGGAGCTGTTTTTT. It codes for CASSLSSYTMGELFF.

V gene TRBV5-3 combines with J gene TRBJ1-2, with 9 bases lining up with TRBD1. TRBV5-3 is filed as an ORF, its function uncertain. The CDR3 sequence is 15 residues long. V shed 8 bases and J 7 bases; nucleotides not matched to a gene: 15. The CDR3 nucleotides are TGTGCCAGCAGTAAGACGGACAGGGGTACCCTTGGCTACACCTTC. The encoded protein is CASSKTDRGTLGYTF.

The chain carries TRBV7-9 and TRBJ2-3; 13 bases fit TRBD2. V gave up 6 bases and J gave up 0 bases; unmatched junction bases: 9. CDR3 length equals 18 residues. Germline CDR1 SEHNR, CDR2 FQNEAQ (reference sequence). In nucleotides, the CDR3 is TGTGCCAGCAGTGGACTAGCGGGGGCCCTCAGGAGCACAGATACGCAGTATTTT. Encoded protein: CASSGLAGALRSTDTQYF.

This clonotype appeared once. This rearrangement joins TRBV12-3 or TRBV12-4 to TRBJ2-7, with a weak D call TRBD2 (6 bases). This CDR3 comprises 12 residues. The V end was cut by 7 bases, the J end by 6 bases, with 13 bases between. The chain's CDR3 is CASITPSAEQYV. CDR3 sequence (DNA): TGTGCCAGCATTACCCCTAGCGCCGAGCAGTACGTC.

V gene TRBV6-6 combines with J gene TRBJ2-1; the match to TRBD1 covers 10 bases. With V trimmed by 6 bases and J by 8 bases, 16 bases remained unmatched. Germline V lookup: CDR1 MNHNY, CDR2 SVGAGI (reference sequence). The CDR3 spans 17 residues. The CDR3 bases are TGTGCCAGCAGCACACCCGACCGGGACAGGGGTCATGATGAGCAGTTCTTC. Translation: CASSTPDRDRGHDEQFF.

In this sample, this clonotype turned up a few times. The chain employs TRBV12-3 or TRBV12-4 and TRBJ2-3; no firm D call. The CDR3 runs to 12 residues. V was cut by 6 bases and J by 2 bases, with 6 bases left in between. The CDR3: CASSGPTDTQYF. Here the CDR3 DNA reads TGTGCCAGCAGCGGTCCCACAGATACGCAGTATTTT.

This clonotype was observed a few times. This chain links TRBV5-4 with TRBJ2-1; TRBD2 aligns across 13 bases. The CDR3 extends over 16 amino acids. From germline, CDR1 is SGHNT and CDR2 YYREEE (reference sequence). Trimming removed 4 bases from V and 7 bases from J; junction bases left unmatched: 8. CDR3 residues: CASSDPGLAGSNEQFF. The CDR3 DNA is TGTGCCAGCAGCGACCCGGGACTAGCGGGGAGTAATGAGCAGTTCTTC.

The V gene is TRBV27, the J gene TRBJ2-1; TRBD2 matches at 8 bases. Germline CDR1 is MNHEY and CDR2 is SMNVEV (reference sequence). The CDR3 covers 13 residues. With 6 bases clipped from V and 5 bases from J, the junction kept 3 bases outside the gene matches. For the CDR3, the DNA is TGTGCCAGCAGGCGGGGGGCGAACAATGAGCAGTTCTTC. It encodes CASRRGANNEQFF.

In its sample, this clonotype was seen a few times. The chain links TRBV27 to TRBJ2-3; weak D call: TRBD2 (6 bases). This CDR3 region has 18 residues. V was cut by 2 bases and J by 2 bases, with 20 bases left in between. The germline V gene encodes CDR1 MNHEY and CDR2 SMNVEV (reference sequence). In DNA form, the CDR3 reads TGTGCCAGCAGTTTAAGTCCCTCGGACTACATAAACACAGATACGCAGTATTTT. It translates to CASSLSPSDYINTDTQYF.

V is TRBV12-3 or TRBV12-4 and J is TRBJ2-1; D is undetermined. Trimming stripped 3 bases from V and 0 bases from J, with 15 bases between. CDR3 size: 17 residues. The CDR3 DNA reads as TGTGCCAGCAGTTTGTCGTTCCCCTCGAACTCCTACAATGAGCAGTTCTTC. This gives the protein CASSLSFPSNSYNEQFF.

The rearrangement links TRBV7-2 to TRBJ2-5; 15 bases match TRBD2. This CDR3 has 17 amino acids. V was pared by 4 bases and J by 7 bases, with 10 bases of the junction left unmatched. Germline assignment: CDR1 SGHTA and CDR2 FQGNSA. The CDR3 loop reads CASSSVPGLAGGPTQYF. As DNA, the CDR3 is TGTGCCAGCAGCTCCGTCCCGGGACTAGCGGGGGGCCCGACCCAGTACTTC. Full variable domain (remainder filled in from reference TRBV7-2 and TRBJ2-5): GAGVSQSPSNKVTEKGKDVELRCDPISGHTALYWYRQSLGQGLEFLIYFQGNSAPDKSGLPSDRFSAERTGGSVSTLTIQRTQQEDSAVYLCASSSVPGLAGGPTQYFGPGTRLLVL.